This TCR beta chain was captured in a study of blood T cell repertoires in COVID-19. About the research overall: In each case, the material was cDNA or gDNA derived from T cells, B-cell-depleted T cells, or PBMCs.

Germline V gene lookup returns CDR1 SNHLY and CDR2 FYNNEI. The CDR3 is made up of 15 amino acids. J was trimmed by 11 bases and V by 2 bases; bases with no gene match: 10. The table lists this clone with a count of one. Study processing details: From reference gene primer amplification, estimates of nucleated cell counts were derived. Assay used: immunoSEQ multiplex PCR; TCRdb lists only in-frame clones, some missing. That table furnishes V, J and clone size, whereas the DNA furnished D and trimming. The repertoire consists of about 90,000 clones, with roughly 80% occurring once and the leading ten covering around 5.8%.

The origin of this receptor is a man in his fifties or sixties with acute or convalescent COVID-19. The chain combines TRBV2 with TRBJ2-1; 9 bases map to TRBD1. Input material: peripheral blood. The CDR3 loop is CASSETGGAEQKQFF. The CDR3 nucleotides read TGTGCCAGCAGTGAAACAGGGGGCGCCGAACAGAAGCAGTTCTTC.